A selection of T cell receptor beta chains follows, all from one sample in a study of blood T cells in healthy people across ages. Each CDR3 protein gets one entry after TCRdb re-called the 5' RACE reads with MiXCR. The sample records 800,000 to 900,000 distinct CDR3 sequences, approximately 65% being singletons. The source material was blood. The receptors come from a man aged 25 to 45 in good health. Both conserved end residues are part of each CDR3. The D gene is left open where the match is weak. The size field is filled for only some rows; it gives once, few, many or a size class.

TRBV6-2/TRBV6-3	TRBD2	TRBJ2-7	.	TGTGCCAGCAGTTACGGCGGGGGGGCCTACGAGCAGTACTTC	CASSYGGGAYEQYF
TRBV4-3	TRBD2	TRBJ2-3	few	TGCGCCAGCAGCCAAGGCCTGCGGGGGAGCACAGATACGCAGTATTTT	CASSQGLRGSTDTQYF
TRBV4-2	.	TRBJ1-2	.	TGTGCCAGCAGCCAAGATTCCGGGGTTACCGCTGGCTACACCTTC	CASSQDSGVTAGYTF
TRBV4-3	.	TRBJ1-1	.	TGCGCCAGCAGCCAAGGGACGCTGATGGGGGGAGCTTTCTTT	CASSQGTLMGGAFF
TRBV9	TRBD1	TRBJ2-4	few	TGTGCCAGCTCATCGGGACAGATCAAAAACATTCAGTACTTC	CASSSGQIKNIQYF
TRBV7-2	.	TRBJ2-7	.	TGTGCCAGCAGCTTAAGGGGTGAAGGGACGGACGGGTACGAGCAGTACTTC	CASSLRGEGTDGYEQYF
TRBV10-2	.	TRBJ2-7	.	TGCGCCAGCAGTGTCCGGACACCCCTCGAGCAGTACTTC	CASSVRTPLEQYF
TRBV27	.	TRBJ1-6	.	TGTGCCAGCAGTTCTCGGTACCGCACCTATAATTCACCCCTCCACTTT	CASSSRYRTYNSPLHF
TRBV20-1	TRBD1	TRBJ1-2	.	TGTAGTGCTAGAGCGGGACAGGGCGGGTATGACTACACCTTC	CSARAGQGGYDYTF
TRBV13	TRBD1	TRBJ2-7	once	TGTGCCAGCAGCCAACGACAGGGGGGGGACTACGAGCAGTACTTC	CASSQRQGGDYEQYF
TRBV20-1	.	TRBJ2-1	few	TGCAGTGCTAGAGATCCCGAGGAGGACTACAATGAGCAGTTCTTC	CSARDPEEDYNEQFF
TRBV7-9	.	TRBJ2-3	.	TGTGCCAGCAGCTACCAAAAGTCGGCAGATACGCAGTATTTT	CASSYQKSADTQYF
TRBV7-9	.	TRBJ2-3	few	TGTGCCAGCAGCTTACGCGCTAGCAGATCAGATACGCAGTATTTT	CASSLRASRSDTQYF
TRBV20-1	.	TRBJ1-2	.	TGCAGTGCTAGACTGAATCATACCTATGGCTACACCTTC	CSARLNHTYGYTF
TRBV5-1	TRBD2	TRBJ2-5	.	TGCGCCAGCAGCCGTCAGGGTCGGGAGGAAGAGACCCAGTACTTC	CASSRQGREEETQYF
TRBV5-1	TRBD1	TRBJ2-7	.	TGCGCCAGCAGTTCCCCCGGGACAGAACGATACGAGCAGTACTTC	CASSSPGTERYEQYF
TRBV11-2	.	TRBJ2-5	.	TGTGCCAGCAGCTTATTTGGGACGGTGCAAGAGACCCAGTACTTC	CASSLFGTVQETQYF
TRBV20-1	TRBD2	TRBJ2-3	.	TGCAGTGCCATGACTAGCGGGGGGACAGATACGCAGTATTTT	CSAMTSGGTDTQYF